The present T cell receptor (beta chain) was sequenced within a study of cytomegalovirus exposure and HLA in healthy donors. Across the whole study: Samples from HLA-typed donors yielded approximately 80 million unique TCRs in an early data release. General observations from the study: The study put roughly 160 TCR beta chains on its list as cytomegalovirus-associated. While the bulk of TCR sequences proved rare, some public TCRs turned up in many donors. Being productive about 87% or about 30% of the time was typical of most TCR beta V segments in an earlier analysis.

On this clone: Its antigen is unknown. Germline and junction disagree at one end, which may indicate a read error.

The PCR used 60 Vbeta and 13 Jbeta primers. Repertoires were generated with immunoSEQ multiplex PCR, while TCRdb's copy carries only in-frame clones and drops some. Here the sample table reports around 74,000 clones. CDR1 is MNHEY, CDR2 SVGAGI, per germline. The CDR3 consists of 14 residues. The sequencing sample was made of PBMCs. This TCR was sampled from a man under 40 in good health and CMV-seronegative. The chain combines TRBV6-5 with TRBJ2-5; 8 bases are shared with TRBD2. Written as DNA, the CDR3 is TGTGCCAGCAGTTACCCGGGAGGGGTGGAGAACCAGTACTTC. Translated: CASSYPGGVENQYF.